One sample yielded the 25 T cell receptor beta chains listed below, sequenced in a study of blood T cell repertoires in COVID-19. Generated by immunoSEQ multiplex PCR, the TCRdb table keeps only in-frame clones and is missing some. The sample has 190,000 or so clones, 65% to 80% seen once. Sequencing was performed on peripheral blood. The receptor source for this set is a man aged 45-65 years who had recovered from COVID-19.

The rearrangement joins TRBV5-1 to TRBJ2-1; D not resolved. This CDR3 is built from 14 residues. V was clipped by 0 bases and J by 5 bases, with 9 bases between them. Germline values: CDR1 SGHRS, CDR2 YFSETQ. CDR3: CASSLAERHNEQFF. In nucleotides, the CDR3 is TGCGCCAGCAGCTTGGCCGAGCGACACAATGAGCAGTTCTTC.

The chain joins TRBV19 to TRBJ2-2; TRBD1 matches 7 bases. The CDR3 is 15 residues long. Germline lookup yields CDR1 LNHDA and CDR2 SQIVND (reference sequence). Trimming took 10 bases from V and 3 from J; bases not matched to a gene: 11. The CDR3 sequence: CATRKGGADTGELFF. The DNA of the CDR3 is TGTGCCACCAGAAAAGGGGGCGCGGACACCGGGGAGCTGTTTTTT.

V is TRBV30 and J is TRBJ2-3; 8 nucleotides line up with TRBD2. The length of the CDR3 is 19 residues. Trimming cost V 0 bases and J 4 bases; bases outside gene matches: 18. Germline CDR1 and CDR2: GTSNPN and SVGIG (reference sequence). For the CDR3, the DNA is TGTGCCTGGAGTGTACTCAATCCGCCACGGGAGGGCCGTCCAGATACGCAGTATTTT. It specifies CAWSVLNPPREGRPDTQYF.

The V and J genes are TRBV6-5 and TRBJ2-3; 8 nucleotides line up with TRBD2. The CDR3 contains 15 residues. Trimming cost V 0 bases and J 5 bases; bases outside gene matches: 4. The germline gives CDR1 MNHEY, CDR2 SVGAGI. In nucleotides, the CDR3 is TGTGCCAGCAGTTACTCGATCGGGAGGGGAGATACGCAGTATTTT. It yields the protein CASSYSIGRGDTQYF.

The chain employs TRBV7-3 and TRBJ2-3; 14 bases map to TRBD2. The germline V gene encodes CDR1 SGHTA and CDR2 FQGTGA. Trimming took 0 bases from V and 3 from J; bases not matched to a gene: 5. The CDR3 extends over 18 amino acids. The CDR3 is CASSLTGTSGSITDTQYF. The CDR3 DNA is TGTGCCAGCAGCTTAACCGGGACTAGCGGGAGTATTACAGATACGCAGTATTTT.

The chain uses TRBV4-1 and TRBJ2-2; TRBD2 aligns across 12 bases. The CDR3 is made up of 17 amino acids. CDR1 and CDR2 from the germline V gene are MGHRA and YSYEKL. After removal of 4 bases from V and 5 bases from J, the junction contained 8 bases not matched to a gene. This CDR3 is CASSRLAGGPSTGELFF. CDR3 sequence (DNA): TGCGCCAGCAGCCGCCTAGCGGGAGGGCCGTCGACCGGGGAGCTGTTTTTT.

The V call is TRBV18, the J call TRBJ2-7; 8 nucleotides match TRBD1. This CDR3 has 13 amino acids. V shed 2 bases and J 5 bases; nucleotides not matched to a gene: 2. Germline assignment: CDR1 KGHSH and CDR2 LQKENI. CDR3 loop: CASSPGTGNEQYF. CDR3 in DNA: TGTGCCAGCTCACCAGGGACAGGAAACGAGCAGTACTTC.

The genes are TRBV6-2 or TRBV6-3 and TRBJ2-7; TRBD1 is a possible D gene (6 bases). The germline gives CDR1 MNHEY, CDR2 SVGEGT. The CDR3 has 16 amino acids. V was shortened by 6 bases and J by 3 bases, with 21 bases between the two germline ends. CDR3 region: CASSPAGGGFSYEQYF. DNA for the CDR3: TGTGCCAGCAGCCCTGCTGGGGGCGGGTTTAGCTACGAGCAGTACTTC.

V is TRBV6-2 or TRBV6-3 and J is TRBJ1-1; 8 nucleotides align to TRBD1. Unmatched junction bases numbered 10, after V lost 5 bases and J lost 2 bases. The length of the CDR3 is 16 residues. The germline CDR1 and CDR2 sequences are MNHEY and SVGEGT. The CDR3 spells CASSRGTGELNTEAFF. In DNA, the CDR3 is TGTGCCAGCAGTCGGGGGACAGGAGAATTAAACACTGAAGCTTTCTTT.

J is TRBJ1-1 and V is TRBV19; 9 bases are a match to TRBD1. Germline V CDR1 and CDR2: LNHDA, SQIVND (reference sequence). V lost 5 bases and J lost 0; bases outside the gene matches: 7. The CDR3 is 16 amino acids. The CDR3 region is CASSSTGGRLNTEAFF. In nucleotides, the CDR3 is TGTGCCAGTAGTTCGACAGGGGGACGTCTGAACACTGAAGCTTTCTTT.

In DNA form, the CDR3 reads TGTGCCAGTAGTCGGAGGGAAGGTGGCTATGGCTACACCTTC. Its protein is CASSRREGGYGYTF. The rearrangement uses TRBV19 and TRBJ1-2; unclear D gene. The CDR3 is 14 amino acids. V was cut by 5 bases and J by 4 bases, with 14 bases left in between. Per the germline V gene, CDR1 is LNHDA and CDR2 is SQIVND (reference sequence). The whole variable domain, remainder taken from reference TRBV19 and TRBJ1-2, is DGGITQSPKYLFRKEGQNVTLSCEQNLNHDAMYWYRQDPGQGLRLIYYSQIVNDFQKGDIAEGYSVSREKKESFPLTVTSAQKNPTAFYLCASSRREGGYGYTFGSGTRLTVV.

The chain is built from TRBV7-2 and TRBJ1-6, with D unclear. Germline V gives CDR1 SGHTA, CDR2 FQGNSA. Trimming took off 4 bases at V and 8 bases at J, with 15 bases between the two ends. The CDR3 covers 15 residues. The CDR3 bases are TGTGCCAGCAGCTCCGGGCGGGATCAGGATTCACCCCTCCACTTT. Translating gives CASSSGRDQDSPLHF.

The chain couples TRBV3-1 (or the pseudogene TRBV3-2) to TRBJ1-4; D remains unclear. CDR3 length equals 17 residues. Germline V gives CDR1 LGHDT, CDR2 YNNKEL (reference sequence). The V end lost 4 bases, the J end lost 8 bases, and 23 bases lay between the germline ends. This chain's CDR3 is CASSPAFDTGTKEKLFF. In nucleotides, the CDR3 is TGTGCCAGCAGCCCGGCCTTTGATACGGGAACCAAAGAAAAACTGTTTTTT.

The chain combines TRBV14 with TRBJ1-1; TRBD1 matches at 9 bases. CDR3 length: 16 residues. The junction had 8 bases not matched to a gene; V was cut back by 6 bases and J by 0 bases. Germline lookup yields CDR1 SGHDN and CDR2 FVKESK. CDR3 region: CASSPGTGIMNTEAFF. The CDR3 nucleotides are TGTGCCAGCAGTCCCGGGACAGGGATCATGAACACTGAAGCTTTCTTT. Combining the CDR3 with reference TRBV14 and TRBJ1-1 gives the whole variable domain EAGVTQFPSHSVIEKGQTVTLRCDPISGHDNLYWYRRVMGKEIKFLLHFVKESKQDESGMPNNRFLAERTGGTYSTLKVQPAELEDSGVYFCASSPGTGIMNTEAFFGQGTRLTVV.

The genes are TRBV19 and TRBJ1-6; TRBD1 might be the D (5 bases). Per germline, CDR1 LNHDA and CDR2 SQIVND (reference sequence). V lost 5 bases and J lost 6, with 11 bases in between. CDR3 length equals 14 residues. CDR3 in amino acids: CASSPAGINSPLHF. In DNA form, the CDR3 reads TGTGCCAGTAGTCCGGCAGGGATTAATTCACCCCTCCACTTT.

This clone appeared a single time. V is TRBV27 and J is TRBJ1-1; weak D call: TRBD1 (6 bases). Trimming removed 6 bases from V and 5 bases from J, with 19 bases in between. The CDR3 is 15 residues long. Germline V gives CDR1 MNHEY, CDR2 SMNVEV (reference sequence). CDR3 nucleotides: TGTGCCAGCAGACCGACCCCCCAGGGGCGGACTGAAGCTTTCTTT. Its translation is CASRPTPQGRTEAFF.

The V and J genes are TRBV11-3 and TRBJ2-1, with 12 positions matching TRBD2. In germline, CDR1 is SGHNT, CDR2 YENEEA. The V and J ends lost 5 bases and 9 bases, in that order; junction bases with no gene match: 2. The CDR3 is made up of 13 amino acids. The chain's CDR3 is CASSKGLAGEQFF. In DNA, the CDR3 is TGTGCCAGCAGCAAGGGACTAGCGGGTGAGCAGTTCTTC.

The rearrangement links TRBV28 to TRBJ1-4; a possible D gene is TRBD1 (5 bases). In germline, CDR1 is MDHEN, CDR2 SYDVKM. This CDR3 is 16 amino acids long. Trimming took 1 base from V and 7 from J, leaving 16 bases between them. Here the CDR3 reads CASSLSSGGRVEKLFF. The CDR3 nucleotides read TGTGCCAGCAGTTTATCGTCCGGGGGAAGGGTTGAAAAACTGTTTTTT. The full variable domain, rest sourced from reference TRBV28 and TRBJ1-4, is DVKVTQSSRYLVKRTGEKVFLECVQDMDHENMFWYRQDPGLGLRLIYFSYDVKMKEKGDIPEGYSVSREKKERFSLILESASTNQTSMYLCASSLSSGGRVEKLFFGSGTQLSVL.

The V gene is TRBV6-1, the J gene TRBJ2-3; D gene uncertain. V gave up 1 base and J gave up 2 bases, with 10 bases separating them. Germline V lookup: CDR1 MNHNS, CDR2 SASEGT. The CDR3 loop spans 15 amino acids. The CDR3 spells CASSEGVVATDTQYF. DNA for the CDR3: TGTGCCAGCAGTGAAGGTGTCGTGGCCACAGATACGCAGTATTTT.

This clone was counted a single time. The rearrangement joins TRBV5-4 to TRBJ2-7, with 9 bases matching TRBD1. Germline V gene sequence: CDR1 SGHNT, CDR2 YYREEE (reference sequence). The V and J ends lost 0 bases and 3 bases, in that order; junction bases with no gene match: 4. The CDR3 consists of 15 residues. The CDR3 is CASSLGWTGDYEQYF. The DNA for the CDR3 is TGTGCCAGCAGCTTGGGCTGGACAGGGGACTACGAGCAGTACTTC.

The chain couples TRBV5-1 to TRBJ2-1, with a weak D call TRBD2 (5 bases). Looked up from germline, CDR1 is SGHRS and CDR2 is YFSETQ. The CDR3 contains 16 residues. The V and J ends lost 1 base and 0 bases respectively, with 11 bases between them. The DNA for the CDR3 is TGCGCCAGCAGCTTGCATAGGGAGAGCTCCTACAATGAGCAGTTCTTC. It specifies CASSLHRESSYNEQFF.

This clone was seen more than once but under ten times. V is TRBV7-2 and J is TRBJ2-7; TRBD2 agrees at 9 bases. The germline V gene has CDR1 SGHTA and CDR2 FQGNSA. The CDR3 totals 14 residues. V trimming: 5 bases; J trimming: 5 bases; junction bases outside the gene matches: 7. The chain's CDR3 is CASSPLAGRDEQYF. The DNA of the CDR3 is TGTGCCAGCAGCCCCCTAGCGGGAAGGGACGAGCAGTACTTC.

This chain connects TRBV19 to TRBJ1-5; D is perhaps TRBD1 (5 bases). Germline V gene data show CDR1 as LNHDA and CDR2 as SQIVND (reference sequence). Trimming cost V 3 bases and J 3 bases, with 9 bases left between them. The CDR3 has 14 residues. CDR3 in amino acids: CASSMRQFNQPQHF. The CDR3, as DNA: TGTGCCAGTAGTATGCGACAGTTCAATCAGCCCCAGCATTTT.

V and J are TRBV6-1 and TRBJ2-7, with 7 bases matching TRBD1. With V trimmed by 3 bases and J by 0 bases, 11 bases remained unmatched. CDR3 size: 17 residues. CDR1 is MNHNS, CDR2 SASEGT, per germline. CDR3 amino acids: CASSEEGTAIFSYEQYF. CDR3 nucleotides: TGTGCCAGCAGTGAGGAAGGGACAGCGATCTTCTCCTACGAGCAGTACTTC.

This chain uses TRBV30 with TRBJ1-5; possible D gene TRBD1, 6 bases. V was clipped by 3 bases and J by 4 bases, with 10 bases between them. The CDR3 covers 13 residues. CDR1 is GTSNPN, CDR2 SVGIG, per germline (reference sequence). The CDR3: CAWRQGGNQPQHF. CDR3 in DNA: TGTGCCTGGAGACAGGGTGGTAATCAGCCCCAGCATTTT.